Below, one T cell receptor (beta chain) is given with its context. This clonotype was seen many times. Its antigen is currently not known. Per-base qualities were not stored, and no clone one base away is much larger. Graves' hyperthyroidism was defined as stable when no progression to ophthalmopathy occurred over 18 months of follow-up. Hyperthyroidism patients were newly diagnosed, had a disease duration of under 2 months, and were aged 18 to 65 years. The study excluded patients with uncontrolled infections, other autoimmune diseases, pregnancy or lactation. Clinical symptoms, serum thyroxine and TRAb, thyroid ultrasound, and orbital computed tomography formed the basis for the diagnoses. Ficoll-Paque density gradient centrifugation was used to isolate PBMCs from under 11 ml of fresh peripheral blood. Trizol reagent was used to extract total RNA, and RNA quality was then checked on an Agilent 2100 Bioanalyzer.

The TCR beta CDR3 regions were amplified from RNA transcripts. The first round of RT-PCR for the TCR CDR3 was performed with the HTBI primer set and the Qiagen OneStep RT-PCR kit. A second multiplex PCR round built the libraries, followed by size selection and purification. Sequencing of the libraries was done on an Illumina HiSeq2000 using paired-end 100 bp reads. Per the source publication's procedure: Raw data were processed with SOAPnuke, discarding reads with adapters, uncalled bases, mean Phred below 15, or no exact constant-primer or identifier match. COPE v1.2.5 was used to merge high-quality paired reads, and clonotypes were defined as unique nucleotide sequences. Clonotypes were aligned to IMGT TRBV, TRBD and TRBJ reference segments using MiTCR v1.1. The analysis was restricted to V-J combinations with a frequency above 0.0001, which together covered approximately 99% of the repertoires. A TCS score was defined as the ratio between F50 (clonal expansion) and ExV (chaos), using BLOSUM62-based TCRdist between CDR3 peptides within each V-J. Welch's t-statistics and random forest reduced fewer than 550 V-J features to 13, which were used in a naive Bayes classifier (R e1071). The public reads were reanalyzed by TCRdb: fastp trimming at Q25, MiXCR alignment, in-frame beta chains only. Every distinct CDR3 protein forms one entry, paired with its most common genes and DNA. The V and J calls come from TCRdb's annotation, not from the publication. The sample table records a few hundred thousand distinct CDR3 sequences; 20% to 25% of these occur just once. About 25% of the sample goes to the ten largest clones.

These data originate in a study of T cells in Graves' hyperthyroidism and ophthalmopathy (dated by TCRdb to the late 2010s). For the wider study: Peripheral blood samples were taken at the time of initial diagnosis, prior to any treatment. After sampling, hyperthyroidism patients received methimazole starting at 30 mg daily, and ophthalmopathy patients received high-dose intravenous methylprednisolone. In about 6 Graves' hyperthyroidism patients, the study also compared T-cell repertoires from thyroid tissue with T-cell repertoires from blood. A discovery cohort of around 100 patients, 43 with Graves' ophthalmopathy and approximately 55 with stable Graves' hyperthyroidism, was used to find distinguishing TCR V-J signatures. TCR Vbeta CDR3 sequencing of around 130 peripheral blood samples (fewer than 45 ophthalmopathy, roughly 72 hyperthyroidism and roughly 17 progressor patients) is reported in the paper. Prospective prediction of ophthalmopathy was tested in an independent validation cohort consisting of roughly 20 hyperthyroidism patients and 17 patients who later progressed to ophthalmopathy. The 100 discovery patients were randomly split 7:3 into training and test sets.

The germline V gene specifies MNHEY as CDR1 and SVGEGT as CDR2. The CDR3 covers 18 residues, taking in both the cysteine and the phenylalanine. Only the CDR3 DNA is retained, 54 bases long and in frame from the first base. Ends trimmed: V by 2 bases, J by 0 bases; bases unmatched to a gene: 5. What the study reported, not specific to this receptor: Most expanded thyroid clonotypes (frequency above 0.001) were also detected in blood, suggesting blood repertoires may reflect thyroid immune responses. No statistical method was used to fix the sample size in advance, and group allocation was not hidden from the investigators. In validation, the model predicted progression to ophthalmopathy a median of around 6.5 months before onset, with roughly 68% sensitivity and 72.22% specificity. A 13 V-J signature model separated ophthalmopathy from stable hyperthyroidism, with just over 85% sensitivity and 81.08% specificity in cross-validation and 80%/75% in testing.

The source material was blood. The receptor's source is a man between 18 and 29 years old with Graves' hyperthyroidism. Recombination connected TRBV6-2 or TRBV6-3 to TRBJ2-2; TRBD2 lines up with 11 middle nucleotides. The sequenced DNA: TGTGCCAGCAGTTACCGGTCTAGCGGGGGGACGAACACCGGGGAGCTGTTTTTT. It translates to CASSYRSSGGTNTGELFF.